Listed here are 13 T cell receptor beta chains from one sample, sequenced in a study of CD8 T cells in Susac syndrome. Random-hexamer reverse transcription was applied to roughly 0.5 to 1 ug RNA. TCRdb re-analysed the immunoSEQ multiplex PCR reads in MiXCR, keeping a single row per CDR3 protein. Counted here are about 300,000 distinct CDR3 sequences, 92% occurring once; the ten biggest clones make up about 0.063%. The sample was CD4+ T cells from PBMCs. The origin of the receptors is a human donor with multiple sclerosis.

J is TRBJ2-1 and V is TRBV9; 7 bases match TRBD2. This CDR3 has 15 residues. Germline CDR1 is SGDLS and CDR2 is YYNGEE. The J segment lost 1 base and the V segment lost 0 bases, leaving 1 base of the junction unmatched. The CDR3 DNA follows: TGTGCCAGCAGCGTAGCCGGGGGGTCCTACAATGAGCAGTTCTTC. It is translated as CASSVAGGSYNEQFF.

The chain couples TRBV19 to TRBJ1-1; the D is unclear. CDR3 length: 15 amino acids. V shed 5 bases and J shed 0 bases, with 13 bases lying between them. Germline CDR1 is LNHDA and CDR2 is SQIVND (reference sequence). The CDR3 here is CASSSPGRVNTEAFF. In DNA, the CDR3 is TGTGCCAGTAGTTCCCCCGGGCGGGTGAACACTGAAGCTTTCTTT.

The rearrangement joins TRBV6-1 to TRBJ2-3; TRBD1 might be the D (7 bases). The CDR3 has 16 amino acids. Between the trimmed V and J ends, which lost 7 bases and 7 bases, there was a span of 24 bases. CDR1 is MNHNS, CDR2 SASEGT, per germline. CDR3 in DNA: TGTGCCAGCAAGAGGGGGCCAGGAGGGGGTGTGAATACGCAGTATTTT. Translated, it gives CASKRGPGGGVNTQYF.

The rearrangement joins TRBV11-1 to TRBJ1-1, with D tentatively TRBD1 (5 bases). CDR3 length: 14 amino acids. V was clipped by 2 bases and J by 5 bases, with 12 bases between them. Per the germline V gene, CDR1 is SGHAT and CDR2 is FQDESV (reference sequence). The CDR3 is CASSLLPGRTEAFF. CDR3 sequence (DNA): TGTGCCAGCAGCTTACTGCCAGGGAGAACTGAAGCTTTCTTT.

The CDR3, as DNA: TGCGCCAGCAGCCCCTACAGGCGCGGGGGCACCGGGGAGCTGTTTTTT. The encoded protein is CASSPYRRGGTGELFF. This chain links TRBV5-1 with TRBJ2-2; the match to TRBD2 covers 7 bases. V was clipped by 4 bases and J by 4 bases; unmatched bases: 10. Germline lookup yields CDR1 SGHRS and CDR2 YFSETQ. The length of the CDR3 is 16 residues. The full variable domain, in which reference TRBV5-1 and TRBJ2-2 provide the parts outside the CDR3, is KAGVTQTPRYLIKTRGQQVTLSCSPISGHRSVSWYQQTPGQGLQFLFEYFSETQRNKGNFPGRFSGRQFSNSRSEMNVSTLELGDSALYLCASSPYRRGGTGELFFGEGSRLTVL.

The chain has TRBV30 and TRBJ2-3, with TRBD2 identical over 8 bases. The CDR3 contains 13 residues. Germline trimming cut 4 bases from V and 2 bases from J; bases unmatched to any gene: 2. Germline V gene sequence: CDR1 GTSNPN, CDR2 SVGIG (reference sequence). CDR3 nucleotide sequence: TGTGCCTGGACTAGCGGGCTCACAGATACGCAGTATTTT. It is translated as CAWTSGLTDTQYF.

The chain links TRBV2 to TRBJ1-1; the D is unclear. CDR1 and CDR2 from the germline V gene are SNHLY and FYNNEI. CDR3 length: 14 residues. The V gene lost 6 bases and the J gene lost 1 base, with 12 bases spanning the gap. CDR3 in DNA: TGTGCCAGCAGCAGCAGTAGACAGAACACTGAAGCTTTCTTT. Residues: CASSSSRQNTEAFF.

This chain joins TRBV7-3 and TRBJ2-1; 12 nucleotides line up with TRBD2. Germline V gene lookup returns CDR1 SGHTA and CDR2 FQGTGA. V was pared by 2 bases and J by 7 bases, with 9 bases of the junction left unmatched. This CDR3 spans 17 amino acids. The DNA of the CDR3 is TGTGCCAGCAGCTTACTGGGGCTAGCGGGAGGGCCGAATGAGCAGTTCTTC. Translating gives CASSLLGLAGGPNEQFF.

This chain uses TRBV20-1 with TRBJ2-3; TRBD1 might be the D (6 bases). The V gene lost 6 bases and the J gene lost 1 base, with 11 bases spanning the gap. The CDR3 runs 13 residues. CDR1 DFQATT and CDR2 SNEGSKA come from the germline V gene (reference sequence). Here the CDR3 reads CSANSGGTDTQYF. The CDR3 bases are TGCAGTGCCAACTCAGGGGGCACAGATACGCAGTATTTT.

This clonotype has just one count. This sequence joins TRBV25-1 and TRBJ1-2; D not certain. With 0 bases removed from V and 5 bases from J, the gap between germline ends came to 7 bases. The CDR3 extends over 13 amino acids. Germline CDR1 is MGHDK and CDR2 is SYGVNS. This chain's CDR3 is CASSEYGQYGYTF. The CDR3 coding sequence is TGTGCCAGCAGTGAATATGGGCAGTATGGCTACACCTTC.

This chain connects TRBV30 to TRBJ1-1, with D unclear. The CDR3 is 15 amino acids. Trimming removed 0 bases from V and 2 bases from J, with 13 bases in between. Germline CDR1 reads GTSNPN; CDR2 reads SVGIG (reference sequence). DNA for the CDR3: TGTGCCTGGAGTGTAGGTACCCTCACAAACACTGAAGCTTTCTTT. Amino acid sequence: CAWSVGTLTNTEAFF.

This sequence joins TRBV30 and TRBJ1-1; 7 bases align to TRBD1. The CDR3 length is 13 residues. J lost 1 base, V lost 5 bases, and 4 bases had no gene match. Germline loops: CDR1 GTSNPN, CDR2 SVGIG (reference sequence). CDR3 in DNA: TGTGCCTGGGGGGACAGCTCGAACACTGAAGCTTTCTTT. As protein: CAWGDSSNTEAFF.

The chain carries TRBV20-1 and TRBJ2-5; 8 bases are shared with TRBD2. CDR3 length equals 15 residues. Germline lookup yields CDR1 DFQATT and CDR2 SNEGSKA (reference sequence). The trim removed 3 bases at V and 1 base at J, leaving 7 bases unmatched. CDR3 in amino acids: CSASRASGPQETQYF. The CDR3 DNA is TGCAGTGCTAGTCGGGCTAGCGGGCCCCAAGAGACCCAGTACTTC.